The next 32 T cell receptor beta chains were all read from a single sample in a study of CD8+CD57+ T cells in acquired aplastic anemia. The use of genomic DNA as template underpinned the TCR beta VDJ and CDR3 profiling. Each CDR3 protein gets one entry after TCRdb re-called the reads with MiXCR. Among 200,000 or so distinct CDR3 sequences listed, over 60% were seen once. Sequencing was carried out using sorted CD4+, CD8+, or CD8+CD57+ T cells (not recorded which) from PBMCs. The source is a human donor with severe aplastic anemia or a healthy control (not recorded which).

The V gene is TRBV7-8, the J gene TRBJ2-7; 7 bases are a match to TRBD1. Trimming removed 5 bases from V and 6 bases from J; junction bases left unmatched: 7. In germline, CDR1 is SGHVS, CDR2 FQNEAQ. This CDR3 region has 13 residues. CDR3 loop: CASSKETGIEQYF. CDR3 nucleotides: TGTGCCAGCAGCAAGGAGACAGGGATCGAGCAGTACTTC.

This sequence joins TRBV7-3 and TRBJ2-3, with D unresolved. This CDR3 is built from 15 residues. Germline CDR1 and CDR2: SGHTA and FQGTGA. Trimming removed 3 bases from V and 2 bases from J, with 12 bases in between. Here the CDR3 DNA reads TGTGCCAGCAGCTTGAGTGCAGCCTCCACAGATACGCAGTATTTT. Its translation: CASSLSAASTDTQYF.

The DNA for the CDR3 is TGCAGTGCCAGGTCAGGGGGCTATGGCTACACCTTC. This encodes CSARSGGYGYTF. The chain couples TRBV20-1 to TRBJ1-2; 7 bases align to TRBD1. V lost 6 bases, J lost 4 bases, and 5 bases stayed unmatched. CDR1 is DFQATT and CDR2 is SNEGSKA in the germline V gene (reference sequence). CDR3 length: 12 residues.

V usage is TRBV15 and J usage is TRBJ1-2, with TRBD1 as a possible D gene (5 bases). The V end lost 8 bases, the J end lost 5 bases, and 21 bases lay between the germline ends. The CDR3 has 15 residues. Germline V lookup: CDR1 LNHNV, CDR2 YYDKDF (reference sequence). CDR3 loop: CATGKPGGFGYGYTF. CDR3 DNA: TGTGCCACCGGAAAGCCTGGGGGATTTGGGTATGGCTACACCTTC.

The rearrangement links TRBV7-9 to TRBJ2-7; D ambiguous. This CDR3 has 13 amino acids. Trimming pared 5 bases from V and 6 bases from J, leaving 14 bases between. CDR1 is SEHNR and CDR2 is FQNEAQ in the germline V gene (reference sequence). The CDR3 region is CASSPIPGTEQYF. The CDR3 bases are TGTGCCAGCAGCCCCATCCCAGGTACCGAGCAGTACTTC.

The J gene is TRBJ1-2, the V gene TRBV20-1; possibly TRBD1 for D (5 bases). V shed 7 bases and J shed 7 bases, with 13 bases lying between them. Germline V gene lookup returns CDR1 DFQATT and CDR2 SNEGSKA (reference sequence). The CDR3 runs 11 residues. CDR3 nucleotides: TGCAGTGTTGTAGGGGCCGGTGGCTACACCTTC. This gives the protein CSVVGAGGYTF.

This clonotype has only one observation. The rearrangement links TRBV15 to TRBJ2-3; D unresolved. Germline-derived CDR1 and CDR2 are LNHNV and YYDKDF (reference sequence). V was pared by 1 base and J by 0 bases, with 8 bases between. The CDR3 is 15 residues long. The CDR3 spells CATSRADGSTDTQYF. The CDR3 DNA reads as TGTGCCACCAGCAGAGCTGACGGGAGCACAGATACGCAGTATTTT.

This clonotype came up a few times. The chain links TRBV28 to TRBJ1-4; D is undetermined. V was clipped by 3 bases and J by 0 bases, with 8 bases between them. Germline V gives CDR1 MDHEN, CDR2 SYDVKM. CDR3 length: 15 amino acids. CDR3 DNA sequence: TGTGCCAGCAGTTTTACAGCTGCAACTAATGAAAAACTGTTTTTT. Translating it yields CASSFTAATNEKLFF.

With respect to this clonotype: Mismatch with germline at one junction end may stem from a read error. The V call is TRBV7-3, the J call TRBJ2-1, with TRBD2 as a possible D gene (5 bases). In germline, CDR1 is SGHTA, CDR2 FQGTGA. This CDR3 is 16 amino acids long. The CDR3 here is CASSHVGEIAYNEQFF. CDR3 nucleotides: TGCGCCAGCAGCCACGTCGGGGAGATCGCCTACAATGAGCAGTTCTTC. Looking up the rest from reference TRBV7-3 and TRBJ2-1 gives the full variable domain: GAGVSQTPSNKVTEKGKYVELRCDPISGHTALYWYRQSLGQGPEFLIYFQGTGAADDSGLPNDRFFAVRPEGSVSTLKIQRTERGDSAVYLCASSHVGEIAYNEQFFGPGTRLTVL.

The CDR3 region is CASSGAASNQPQHF. CDR3 sequence (DNA): TGTGCCAGCAGCGGGGCAGCTAGCAATCAGCCCCAGCATTTT. The chain carries TRBV9 and TRBJ1-5; D uncertain. Trimming removed 3 bases at V and 0 bases at J, with 7 bases between. The germline gives CDR1 SGDLS, CDR2 YYNGEE. This CDR3 comprises 14 residues.

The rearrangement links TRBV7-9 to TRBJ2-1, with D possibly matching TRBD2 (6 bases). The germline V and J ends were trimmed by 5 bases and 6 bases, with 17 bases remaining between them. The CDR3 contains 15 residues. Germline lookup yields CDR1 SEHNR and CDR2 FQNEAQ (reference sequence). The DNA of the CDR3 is TGTGCCAGCAGCCAAGAATCGGGAGCCAGCAATGAGCAGTTCTTC. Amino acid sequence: CASSQESGASNEQFF.

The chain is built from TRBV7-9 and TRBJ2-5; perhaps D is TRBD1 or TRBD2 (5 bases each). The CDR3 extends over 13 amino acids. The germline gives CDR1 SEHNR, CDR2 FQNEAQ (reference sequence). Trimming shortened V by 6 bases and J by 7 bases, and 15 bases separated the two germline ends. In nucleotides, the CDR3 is TGTGCCAGCAGTAGGGACCCAGGAGGGACCCAGTACTTC. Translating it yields CASSRDPGGTQYF. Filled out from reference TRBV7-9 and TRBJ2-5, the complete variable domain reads DTGVSQNPRHKITKRGQNVTFRCDPISEHNRLYWYRQTLGQGPEFLTYFQNEAQLEKSRLLSDRFSAERPKGSFSTLEIQRTEQGDSAMYLCASSRDPGGTQYFGPGTRLLVL.

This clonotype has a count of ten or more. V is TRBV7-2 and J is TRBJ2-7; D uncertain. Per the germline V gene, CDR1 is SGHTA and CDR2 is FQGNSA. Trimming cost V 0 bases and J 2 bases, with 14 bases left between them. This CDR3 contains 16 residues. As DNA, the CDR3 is TGTGCCAGCAGCTTAGCAAACTCATCGCCTACCTACGAGCAGTACTTC. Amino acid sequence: CASSLANSSPTYEQYF.

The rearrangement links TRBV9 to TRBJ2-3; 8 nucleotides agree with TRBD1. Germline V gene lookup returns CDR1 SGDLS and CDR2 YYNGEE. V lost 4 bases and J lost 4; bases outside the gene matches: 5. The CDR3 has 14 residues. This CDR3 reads CASSPRTGPDTQYF. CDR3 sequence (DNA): TGTGCCAGCAGCCCCCGGACAGGGCCAGATACGCAGTATTTT. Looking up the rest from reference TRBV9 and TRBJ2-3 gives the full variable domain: DSGVTQTPKHLITATGQRVTLRCSPRSGDLSVYWYQQSLDQGLQFLIQYYNGEERAKGNILERFSAQQFPDLHSELNLSSLELGDSALYFCASSPRTGPDTQYFGPGTRLTVL.

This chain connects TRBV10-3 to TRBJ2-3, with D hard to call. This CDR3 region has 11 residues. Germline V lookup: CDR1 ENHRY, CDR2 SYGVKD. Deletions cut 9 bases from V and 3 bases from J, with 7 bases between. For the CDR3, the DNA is TGTGCCATTTCCGGGACAGATACGCAGTATTTT. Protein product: CAISGTDTQYF.

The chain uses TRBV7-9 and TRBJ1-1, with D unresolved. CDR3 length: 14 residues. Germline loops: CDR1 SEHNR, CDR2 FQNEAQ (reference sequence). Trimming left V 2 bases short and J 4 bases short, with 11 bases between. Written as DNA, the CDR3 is TGTGCCAGCAGCTTAATGGGTGTAGGCACTGAAGCTTTCTTT. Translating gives CASSLMGVGTEAFF.

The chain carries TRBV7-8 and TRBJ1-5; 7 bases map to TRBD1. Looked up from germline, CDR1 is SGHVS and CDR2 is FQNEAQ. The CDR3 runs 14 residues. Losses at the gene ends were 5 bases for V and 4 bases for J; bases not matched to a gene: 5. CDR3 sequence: CASSIGQVNQPQHF. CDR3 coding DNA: TGTGCCAGCAGCATCGGACAGGTTAATCAGCCCCAGCATTTT.

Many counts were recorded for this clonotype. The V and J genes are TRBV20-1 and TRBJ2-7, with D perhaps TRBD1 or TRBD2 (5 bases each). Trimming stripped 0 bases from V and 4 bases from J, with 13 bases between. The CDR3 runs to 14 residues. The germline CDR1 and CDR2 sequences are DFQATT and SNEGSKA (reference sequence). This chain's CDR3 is CSARDFQGRYEQYF. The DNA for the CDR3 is TGCAGTGCTAGAGATTTCCAGGGACGATACGAGCAGTACTTC.

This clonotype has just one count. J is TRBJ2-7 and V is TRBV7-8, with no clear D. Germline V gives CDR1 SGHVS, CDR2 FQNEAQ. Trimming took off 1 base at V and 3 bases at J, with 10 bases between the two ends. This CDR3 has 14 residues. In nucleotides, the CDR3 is TGTGCCAGCAGCTTAGTGGATAAAGGCTACGAGCAGTACTTC. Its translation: CASSLVDKGYEQYF.

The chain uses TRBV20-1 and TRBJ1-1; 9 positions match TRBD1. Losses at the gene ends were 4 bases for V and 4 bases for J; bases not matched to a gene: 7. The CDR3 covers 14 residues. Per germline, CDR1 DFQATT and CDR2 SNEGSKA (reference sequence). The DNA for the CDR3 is TGCAGTGCTAAACCGATGACAGGGGGCACTGAAGCTTTCTTT. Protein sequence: CSAKPMTGGTEAFF.

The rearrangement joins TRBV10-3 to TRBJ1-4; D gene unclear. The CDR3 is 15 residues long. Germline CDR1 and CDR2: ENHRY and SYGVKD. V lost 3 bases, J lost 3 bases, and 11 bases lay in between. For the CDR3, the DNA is TGTGCCATCAGTGATAGTGAATCCCCTAATGAAAAACTGTTTTTT. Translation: CAISDSESPNEKLFF.

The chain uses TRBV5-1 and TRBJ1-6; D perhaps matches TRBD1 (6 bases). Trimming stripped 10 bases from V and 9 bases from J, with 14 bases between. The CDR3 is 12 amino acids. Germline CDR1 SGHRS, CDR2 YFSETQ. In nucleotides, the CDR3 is TGCGCCGTAGCAGGGGACGGTTCACCCCTCCACTTT. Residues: CAVAGDGSPLHF.

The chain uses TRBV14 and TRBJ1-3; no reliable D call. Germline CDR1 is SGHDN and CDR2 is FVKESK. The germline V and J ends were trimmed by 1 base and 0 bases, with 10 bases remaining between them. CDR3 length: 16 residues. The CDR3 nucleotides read TGTGCCAGCAGCCAAGGGTCCCCCCACTCTGGAAACACCATATATTTT. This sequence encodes CASSQGSPHSGNTIYF.

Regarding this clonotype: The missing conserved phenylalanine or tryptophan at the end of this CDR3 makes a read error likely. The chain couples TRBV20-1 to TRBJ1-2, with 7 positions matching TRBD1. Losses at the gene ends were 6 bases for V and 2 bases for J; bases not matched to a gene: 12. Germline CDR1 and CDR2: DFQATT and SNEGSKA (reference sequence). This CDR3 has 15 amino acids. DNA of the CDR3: TGCAGTGCAACTATAACAGGGGTCTTGAACTATGGCTACACCCTC. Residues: CSATITGVLNYGYTL.

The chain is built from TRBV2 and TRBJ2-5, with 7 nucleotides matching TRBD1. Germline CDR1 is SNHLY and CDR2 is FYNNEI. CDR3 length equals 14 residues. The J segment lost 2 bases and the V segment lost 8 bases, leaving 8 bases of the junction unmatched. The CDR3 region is CASYPRGRQETQYF. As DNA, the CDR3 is TGTGCCAGCTACCCTAGGGGGCGTCAAGAGACCCAGTACTTC.

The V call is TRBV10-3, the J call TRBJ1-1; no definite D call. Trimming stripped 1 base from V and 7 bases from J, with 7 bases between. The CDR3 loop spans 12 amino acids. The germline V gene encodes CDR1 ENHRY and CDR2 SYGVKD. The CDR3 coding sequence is TGTGCCATCAGTGAGTTTGGGAATGAAGCTTTCTTT. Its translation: CAISEFGNEAFF.

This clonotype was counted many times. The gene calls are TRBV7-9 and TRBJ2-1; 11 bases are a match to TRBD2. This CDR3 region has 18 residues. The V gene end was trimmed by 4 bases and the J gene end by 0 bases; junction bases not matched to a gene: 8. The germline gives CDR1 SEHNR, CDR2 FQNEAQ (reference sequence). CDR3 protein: CASSSTSGGDNSYNEQFF. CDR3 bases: TGTGCCAGCAGCTCTACTAGCGGGGGCGACAACTCCTACAATGAGCAGTTCTTC. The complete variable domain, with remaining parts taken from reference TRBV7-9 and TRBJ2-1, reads DTGVSQNPRHKITKRGQNVTFRCDPISEHNRLYWYRQTLGQGPEFLTYFQNEAQLEKSRLLSDRFSAERPKGSFSTLEIQRTEQGDSAMYLCASSSTSGGDNSYNEQFFGPGTRLTVL.

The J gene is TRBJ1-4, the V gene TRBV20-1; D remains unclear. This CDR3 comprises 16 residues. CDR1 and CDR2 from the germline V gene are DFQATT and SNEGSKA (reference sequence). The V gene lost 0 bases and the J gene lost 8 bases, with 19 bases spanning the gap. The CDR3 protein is CSARDQRLAGNEKLFF. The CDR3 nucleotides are TGCAGTGCTAGAGATCAGAGATTAGCGGGGAACGAAAAACTGTTTTTT.

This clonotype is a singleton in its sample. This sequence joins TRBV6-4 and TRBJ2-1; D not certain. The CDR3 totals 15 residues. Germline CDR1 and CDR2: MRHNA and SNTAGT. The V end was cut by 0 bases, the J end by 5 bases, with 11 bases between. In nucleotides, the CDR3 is TGTGCCAGCAGTGACTCGATCGTCGGTCACAATGAGCAGTTCTTC. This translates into CASSDSIVGHNEQFF.

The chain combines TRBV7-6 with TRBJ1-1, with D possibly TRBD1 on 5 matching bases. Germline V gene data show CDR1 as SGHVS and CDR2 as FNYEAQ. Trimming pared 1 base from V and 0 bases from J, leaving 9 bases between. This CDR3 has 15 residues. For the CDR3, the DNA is TGTGCCAGCAGCTTAGGGGGGGGGGTGAACACTGAAGCTTTCTTT. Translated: CASSLGGGVNTEAFF.

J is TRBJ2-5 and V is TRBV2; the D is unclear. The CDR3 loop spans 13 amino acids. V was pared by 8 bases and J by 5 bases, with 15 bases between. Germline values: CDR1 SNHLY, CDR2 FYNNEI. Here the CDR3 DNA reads TGTGCCAGCCGCCTTTGGCCAAGGGAGACCCAGTACTTC. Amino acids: CASRLWPRETQYF. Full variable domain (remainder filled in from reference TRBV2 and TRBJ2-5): EPEVTQTPSHQVTQMGQEVILRCVPISNHLYFYWYRQILGQKVEFLVSFYNNEISEKSEIFDDQFSVERPDGSNFTLKIRSTKLEDSAMYFCASRLWPRETQYFGPGTRLLVL.

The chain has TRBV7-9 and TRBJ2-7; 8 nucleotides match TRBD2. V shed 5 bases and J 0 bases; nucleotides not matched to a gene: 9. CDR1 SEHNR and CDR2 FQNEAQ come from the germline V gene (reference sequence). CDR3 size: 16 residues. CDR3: CASSRGTGGLSYEQYF. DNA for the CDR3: TGTGCCAGCAGCCGTGGTACGGGAGGGCTCTCCTACGAGCAGTACTTC.